The present entry profiles one T cell receptor (beta chain) with its context. Its antigen is still unknown. The data stem from a study of beta chain features in type 1 diabetes. The V and J ends lost 1 base and 7 bases respectively, with 11 bases between them. In germline, CDR1 is SGHNT, CDR2 YYREEE (reference sequence). This CDR3 is 14 amino acids long. Points from the study as a whole: In all four CD4+ subsets, TCRB CDR3 length was significantly, moderately reduced in type 1 diabetes.

cDNA synthesis used the whole RNA isolate, giving expressed TCRB sequences. Clones were read by immunoSEQ multiplex PCR, and TCRdb kept only the in-frame ones, dropping some. In the table there are 640,000 or so clones, around an eighth of which are singletons. The rearrangement links TRBV5-4 to TRBJ2-2; D is ambiguous. The sample taken for sequencing was naive CD4+ T cells from blood. The TCR sequence derives from a young man with type 1 diabetes. CDR3 region: CASSLTSASGELFF. CDR3 in DNA: TGTGCCAGCAGCTTGACCAGCGCAAGCGGGGAGCTGTTTTTT.